These T cell receptor beta chains were read from a single sample in a study of cytomegalovirus exposure and HLA in healthy donors. Measured with immunoSEQ multiplex PCR; TCRdb has only the in-frame clones, and not every one. The sample holds 150,000 or so clones, approximately 70% seen once. The sequenced material came from PBMCs. These receptors originate from a woman aged 55-75 years in good health and CMV-seropositive. Each CDR3 is given with its conserved first and last residue. A D gene is named only where the DNA matches it firmly. Clone size appears in some rows only: once, few, many, or a class for an expanded clone.

d_call j_call clone_size v_call cdr3_nt cdr3_aa
NA TRBJ1-1 few TRBV29-1 TGCAGCGGGAGCCAGGGAACTGAAGCTTTCTTT CSGSQGTEAFF
TRBD2 TRBJ2-1 NA TRBV6-5 TGTGCCAGCAGTTACTCGCTAGCGGGAGCCTACAATGAGCAGTTCTTC CASSYSLAGAYNEQFF
TRBD1 TRBJ1-1 NA TRBV5-1 TGCGCCAGCAGCCTAGGACAGGGAGGAGCCACTGAAGCTTTCTTT CASSLGQGGATEAFF
TRBD2 TRBJ2-5 NA TRBV15 TGTGCCACCAGCAGAGTCGGACTAGCGGGAGGGCGCCAAGAGACCCAGTACTTC CATSRVGLAGGRQETQYF
NA TRBJ2-1 once TRBV5-1 TGCGCCAGCAGCTTGGACGGGAGCTCCTACAATGAGCAGTTCTTC CASSLDGSSYNEQFF
NA TRBJ2-7 NA TRBV5-1 TGCGCCAGCAGCCCCCAGTCGGTTAGCTCATCCTACGAGCAGTACTTC CASSPQSVSSSYEQYF
TRBD1 TRBJ2-5 NA TRBV5-1 TGCGCCAGCAGCTTGGAAACAGGGGCAGGGGAGACCCAGTACTTC CASSLETGAGETQYF
NA TRBJ2-5 NA TRBV11-2 TGTGCCAGCAGCTACGGGGTAGAGACCCAGTACTTC CASSYGVETQYF
NA TRBJ2-1 NA TRBV7-6 TGTGCCAGCAGTCATCTCATGTCTAGCCATGAGCAGTTCTTC CASSHLMSSHEQFF
NA TRBJ1-5 few TRBV2 TGTGCCAGCAGTCCATCCGGGGGCAATCAGCCCCAGCATTTT CASSPSGGNQPQHF
NA TRBJ2-3 NA TRBV28 TGTGCCAGCAGTTGGGAGGCCCCGAGCACAGATACGCAGTATTTT CASSWEAPSTDTQYF
TRBD1 TRBJ2-6 NA TRBV19 TGTGCCAGTAGCCCCAGATCCGGACAGGCTGGGGCCAACGTCCTGACTTTC CASSPRSGQAGANVLTF
NA TRBJ1-2 NA TRBV7-9 TGTGCCAGCAGCTTAGGAGGGGAGGCTAACTATGGCTACACCTTC CASSLGGEANYGYTF
TRBD2 TRBJ2-3 NA TRBV5-4 TGTGCCAGCAGCTTGGCCGGGTTAGCGGGAAGCACAGATACGCAGTATTTT CASSLAGLAGSTDTQYF
TRBD2 TRBJ2-3 NA TRBV7-2 TGTGCCAGCAGCTTTGATCGACTAGCGGGAGCCACAGATACGCAGTATTTT CASSFDRLAGATDTQYF
NA TRBJ2-7 few TRBV25-1 TGTGCCAGCAGTATGGGGCAGGGTGGATTCTACGAGCAGTACTTC CASSMGQGGFYEQYF
NA TRBJ1-5 few TRBV28 TGTGCCAGCAGTTTTTCACGGCAGGGTAATCAGCCCCAGCATTTT CASSFSRQGNQPQHF
NA TRBJ2-1 few TRBV7-9 TGTGCCAGCAGCTCACCCAGGGGCGCGGACAAGTTTCGGAATGAGCAGTTCTTC CASSSPRGADKFRNEQFF
NA TRBJ2-7 NA TRBV30 TGTGCCTGGACCCCCGGCGGAGCCCACGAGCAGTACTTC CAWTPGGAHEQYF
NA TRBJ2-7 NA TRBV12-2 TGTGCAAGTCGCTTAAATAGCGGGAGCCGCGAGCAGTACTTC CASRLNSGSREQYF
NA TRBJ2-1 NA TRBV30 TGTGCCTGGGGCGGGACTCCCCTTTACAATGAGCAGTTCTTC CAWGGTPLYNEQFF
TRBD1 TRBJ2-7 NA TRBV29-1 TGCAGCGTCCGGACAGGGACCTACGAGCAGTACTTC CSVRTGTYEQYF
NA TRBJ2-7 NA TRBV9 TGTGCCAGCAGCGTAGGGGGGGGCCCCTACGAGCAGTACTTC CASSVGGGPYEQYF